The 5 T cell receptor beta chains listed next were all sequenced from one sample in a study of blood T cell repertoires in COVID-19. Data came from immunoSEQ multiplex PCR; TCRdb stores just in-frame clones and leaves some out. The data show approximately 110,000 clones, more than 80% seen once. Specimen: peripheral blood. Source of these receptors: a woman aged 55-75 years with COVID-19, enrolled during active disease.

The rearrangement joins TRBV4-1 to TRBJ1-2, with TRBD1 identical over 10 bases. The CDR3 has 18 amino acids. V was clipped by 0 bases and J by 4 bases; unmatched bases: 11. Germline lookup yields CDR1 MGHRA and CDR2 YSYEKL. CDR3 sequence reads: CASSQERQGAKAPYGYTF. The DNA of the CDR3 is TGCGCCAGCAGCCAAGAAAGACAGGGGGCAAAAGCTCCCTATGGCTACACCTTC.

This chain connects TRBV5-5 to TRBJ1-1, with 9 bases that match TRBD1. Trimming took 3 bases from V and 3 from J; bases not matched to a gene: 0. The CDR3 sequence is 13 residues long. The germline V gene encodes CDR1 SGHKS and CDR2 YYEKEE (reference sequence). The CDR3 reads CASSWTGDTEAFF. The CDR3, as DNA: TGTGCCAGCAGCTGGACAGGGGACACTGAAGCTTTCTTT.

The genes are TRBV29-1 and TRBJ2-2; TRBD2 matches at 9 bases. The CDR3 totals 15 residues. Germline V gene lookup returns CDR1 SQVTM and CDR2 ANQGSEA. Losses at the gene ends were 5 bases for V and 5 bases for J; bases not matched to a gene: 9. The CDR3 DNA is TGCAGCGTTCCTAGCGGGGATGAGTCGACCGGGGAGCTGTTTTTT. It is translated as CSVPSGDESTGELFF.

The V call is TRBV4-2, the J call TRBJ1-2, with 8 nucleotides matching TRBD1. This CDR3 region has 18 residues. J gave up 1 base and V 0 bases, and 10 bases lay outside the gene matches. CDR1 is LGHNA, CDR2 YNFKEQ, per germline. The CDR3 sequence: CASSQDWSSRGLNYGYTF. CDR3 nucleotide sequence: TGTGCCAGCAGCCAAGATTGGTCGAGCAGGGGGCTTAACTATGGCTACACCTTC.

The gene calls are TRBV10-3 and TRBJ1-4; 7 bases fit TRBD1. Germline loops: CDR1 ENHRY, CDR2 SYGVKD. This CDR3 contains 16 residues. V lost 4 bases, J lost 4 bases, and 9 bases stayed unmatched. In nucleotides, the CDR3 is TGTGCCATCAGTGGGTCGGCAGGGGGGATTAATGAAAAACTGTTTTTT. This sequence encodes CAISGSAGGINEKLFF.